This TCR beta chain originates from a study of T cell repertoires and HLA-DP antigens. Study context: Pre-culture CD4+ samples used roughly 1,200 ng DNA versus about 0.2 ug for CD137+CD4+ sorts.

The CDR3 totals 14 residues. Trimming left V 4 bases short and J 1 base short, with 11 bases between. Germline CDR1 is SGHKS and CDR2 is YYEKEE (reference sequence). The PCR primers covered 54 TRBV and 13 TRBJ segments. Some clones are missing from TCRdb's copy, which holds only in-frame ones; the method was immunoSEQ multiplex PCR. The profile shows fewer than 95,000 clones, approximately 86% of them singletons. As to this clone: Antigen unknown.

The sample was CD4+ T cells from PBMCs. The source of this sequence is a man between 50 and 59 years old in good health and CMV-seronegative. This rearrangement joins TRBV5-5 to TRBJ1-1, with no clear D. CDR3: CASSPGLGNTEAFF. In nucleotides, the CDR3 is TGTGCCAGCAGCCCTGGGCTGGGGAACACTGAAGCTTTCTTT.